Described below is a single T cell receptor (beta chain) sequence and its context. The antigen remains unidentified. Scientists amplified the TCR beta CDR3 regions from RNA transcripts. HTBI primers primed a first-round RT-PCR, and a second-round multiplex PCR followed. From the multiplex PCR reads, TCRdb called clonotypes with MiXCR, one entry per CDR3 protein. The sample lists roughly 1.1 million distinct CDR3 sequences; about two fifths were seen once. The record originates from a study of Graves' ophthalmopathy and Graves' hyperthyroidism. Overall study results and limits: Forecasting of ophthalmopathy progression by the model achieved almost 71% sensitivity and less than 80% specificity.

The length of the CDR3 is 17 residues. CDR1 and CDR2 (germline): SGHTA, FQGNSA. V lost 1 base and J lost 8; bases outside the gene matches: 11. The V and J genes are TRBV7-2 and TRBJ1-1; TRBD1 matches 12 bases. The receptor's source is an adult man with Graves' hyperthyroidism. The specimen was peripheral blood or thyroid tissue (not recorded which). The CDR3 sequence: CASSLDLGQGAAGEAFF. CDR3 bases: TGTGCCAGCAGCTTAGATCTGGGACAGGGGGCCGCCGGAGAAGCTTTCTTT.